This T cell receptor beta chain was sequenced in a study of T cells in Graves' hyperthyroidism and ophthalmopathy. Study conclusions and caveats: The model's output predicted ophthalmopathy at a median of roughly 6.9 months prior to onset. Within blood appeared most thyroid clonotypes that had expanded above 0.001.

This clonotype was recorded a few times. The target antigen is unknown. Graves' hyperthyroidism qualified as stable when ophthalmopathy did not progress within 18 months. Diagnostic assessment was based on clinical symptoms, serum thyroxine and TRAb, thyroid ultrasound and orbital computed tomography. The CDR3 extends over 16 amino acids. Germline V gene data show CDR1 as MNHEY and CDR2 as SMNVEV (reference sequence). J was trimmed by 1 base and V by 5 bases; bases with no gene match: 6. Authors of the study amplified TCR beta CDR3 regions from RNA transcripts. First-round RT-PCR targeting the TCR CDR3 was performed with the HTBI primer set. TCRdb called the multiplex PCR reads again in MiXCR, with one record for every CDR3 protein. The sample consists of approximately 300,000 distinct CDR3 sequences, approximately 17% of them appearing once.

This rearrangement joins TRBV27 to TRBJ2-3, with 10 bases identical to TRBD1. The sample taken for sequencing was blood. The TCR originated in a man aged 30 to 45 with Graves' hyperthyroidism. The CDR3 region is CASSLTGTGGTDTQYF. For the CDR3, the DNA is TGTGCCAGCAGTCTGACCGGGACAGGGGGCACAGATACGCAGTATTTT.